The sample holds a few counts of the clone carrying this T cell receptor (beta chain). What it binds is not known. Germline V gives CDR1 MRHNA, CDR2 SNTAGT. The CDR3 is 14 amino acids. Trimming cost V 0 bases and J 2 bases, with 6 bases left between them. Primed by a sample-barcoded 5' primer and a J-beta primer mix, a second PCR proceeded for about 6 to 12 cycles. Using its own MiXCR run on the 5' RACE reads, TCRdb lists one record per CDR3 protein. The sample records roughly 930,000 distinct CDR3 sequences, around 48% being singletons. Healthy individuals of Caucasian origin from Russia, aged roughly 6 to 100, served as donors. This entry belongs to a study of blood T cells in healthy people across ages. At the level of the study: Template switching retrieved approximately one barcoded beta molecule for each two T cells.

Study-level findings and limits: Estimated diversity, derived from one million T cells, was regarded as an underestimate.

The sequenced sample consisted of blood. The rearrangement uses TRBV6-4 and TRBJ2-3; D call uncertain. The receptor was isolated from a man between 25 and 39 years old in good health. The chain's CDR3 is CASSDSGDTDTQYF. The DNA for the CDR3 is TGTGCCAGCAGTGACTCCGGAGACACAGATACGCAGTATTTT.